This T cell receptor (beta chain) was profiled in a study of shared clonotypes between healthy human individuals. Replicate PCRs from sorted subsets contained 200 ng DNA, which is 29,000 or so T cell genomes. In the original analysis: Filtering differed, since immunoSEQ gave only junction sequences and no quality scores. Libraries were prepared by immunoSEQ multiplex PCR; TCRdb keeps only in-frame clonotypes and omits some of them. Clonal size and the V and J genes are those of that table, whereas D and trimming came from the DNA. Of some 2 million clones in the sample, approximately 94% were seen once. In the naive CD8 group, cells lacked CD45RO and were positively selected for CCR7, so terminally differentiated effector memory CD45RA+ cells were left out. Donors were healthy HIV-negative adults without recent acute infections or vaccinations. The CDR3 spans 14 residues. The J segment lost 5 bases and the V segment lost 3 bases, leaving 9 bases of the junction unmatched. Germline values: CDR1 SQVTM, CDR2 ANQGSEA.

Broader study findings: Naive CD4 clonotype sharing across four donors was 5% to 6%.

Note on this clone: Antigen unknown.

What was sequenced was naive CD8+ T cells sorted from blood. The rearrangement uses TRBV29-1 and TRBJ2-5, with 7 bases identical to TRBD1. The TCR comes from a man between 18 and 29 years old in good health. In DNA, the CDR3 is TGCAGCGTTGACTTGGGCAGGGGGTTTGAGACCCAGTACTTC. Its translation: CSVDLGRGFETQYF.